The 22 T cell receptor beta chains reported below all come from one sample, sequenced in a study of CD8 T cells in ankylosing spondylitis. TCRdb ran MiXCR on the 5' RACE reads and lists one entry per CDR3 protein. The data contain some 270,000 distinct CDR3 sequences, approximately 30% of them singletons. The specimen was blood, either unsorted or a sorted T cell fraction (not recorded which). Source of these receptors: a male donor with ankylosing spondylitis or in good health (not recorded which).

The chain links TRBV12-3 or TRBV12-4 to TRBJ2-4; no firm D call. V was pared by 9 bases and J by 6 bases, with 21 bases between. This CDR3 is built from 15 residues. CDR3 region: CASTWGPGSGNIQYF. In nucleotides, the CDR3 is TGTGCCAGTACATGGGGTCCCGGTTCGGGAAACATTCAGTACTTC.

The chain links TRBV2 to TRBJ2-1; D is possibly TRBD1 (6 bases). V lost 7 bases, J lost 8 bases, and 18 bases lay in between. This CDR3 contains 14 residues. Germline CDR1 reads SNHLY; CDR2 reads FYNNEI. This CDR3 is CASTRGSPLDEQFF. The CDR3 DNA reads TGTGCCAGCACTAGGGGGAGCCCTTTGGATGAGCAGTTCTTC.

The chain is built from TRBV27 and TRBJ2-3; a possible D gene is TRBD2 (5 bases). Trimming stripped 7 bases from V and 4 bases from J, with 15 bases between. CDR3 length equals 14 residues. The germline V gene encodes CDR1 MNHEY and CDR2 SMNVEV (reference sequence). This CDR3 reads CASTTSGLADTQYF. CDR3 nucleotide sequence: TGTGCCAGCACCACTAGTGGGCTCGCAGATACGCAGTATTTT.

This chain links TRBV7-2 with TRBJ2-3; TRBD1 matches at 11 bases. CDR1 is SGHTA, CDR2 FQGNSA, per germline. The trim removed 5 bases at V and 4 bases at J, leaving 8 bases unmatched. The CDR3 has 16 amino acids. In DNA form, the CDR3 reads TGTGCCAGCAGCCTACGGACAGGGGGCCCTGCAGATACGCAGTATTTT. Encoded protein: CASSLRTGGPADTQYF.

CDR3 coding DNA: TGCAGTGCTAGGGCCGACATCGGCAATCAGCCCCAGCATTTT. This encodes CSARADIGNQPQHF. V and J are TRBV20-1 and TRBJ1-5; the D is unclear. Trimming removed 3 bases from V and 2 bases from J, with 11 bases in between. Germline V lookup: CDR1 DFQATT, CDR2 SNEGSKA (reference sequence). The CDR3 runs 14 residues.

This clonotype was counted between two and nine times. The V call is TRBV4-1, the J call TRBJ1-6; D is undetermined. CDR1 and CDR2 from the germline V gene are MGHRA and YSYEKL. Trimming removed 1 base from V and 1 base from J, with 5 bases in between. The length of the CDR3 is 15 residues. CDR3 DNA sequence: TGCGCCAGCAGCCAAGGCAGGTCCTATAATTCACCCCTCCACTTT. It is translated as CASSQGRSYNSPLHF.

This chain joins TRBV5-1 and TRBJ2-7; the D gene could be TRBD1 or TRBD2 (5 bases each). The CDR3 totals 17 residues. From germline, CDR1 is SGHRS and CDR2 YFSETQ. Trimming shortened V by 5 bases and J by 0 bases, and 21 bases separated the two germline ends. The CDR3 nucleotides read TGCGCCAGCAGTTCCGGGACGGGCGGTCAGCACTCCTACGAGCAGTACTTC. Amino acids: CASSSGTGGQHSYEQYF.

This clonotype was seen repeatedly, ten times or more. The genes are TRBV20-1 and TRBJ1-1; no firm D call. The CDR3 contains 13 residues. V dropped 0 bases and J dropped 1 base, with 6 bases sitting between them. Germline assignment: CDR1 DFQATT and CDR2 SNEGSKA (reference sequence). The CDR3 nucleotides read TGCAGTGCTAGAGATGCATGGAACACTGAAGCTTTCTTT. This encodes CSARDAWNTEAFF.

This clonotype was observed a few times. CDR3 sequence reads: CSAPDPLADTQYF. In DNA form, the CDR3 reads TGCAGTGCCCCGGACCCCTTGGCAGATACGCAGTATTTT. The V and J genes are TRBV20-1 and TRBJ2-3; D is unresolved. This CDR3 comprises 13 residues. Germline values: CDR1 DFQATT, CDR2 SNEGSKA (reference sequence). Trimming cost V 6 bases and J 4 bases, with 14 bases left between them.

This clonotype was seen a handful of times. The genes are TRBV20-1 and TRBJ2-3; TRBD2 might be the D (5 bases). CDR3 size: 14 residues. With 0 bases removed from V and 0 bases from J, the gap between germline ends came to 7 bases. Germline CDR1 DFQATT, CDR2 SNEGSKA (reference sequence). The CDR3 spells CSARDRESTDTQYF. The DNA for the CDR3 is TGCAGTGCTAGAGATAGGGAGAGCACAGATACGCAGTATTTT.

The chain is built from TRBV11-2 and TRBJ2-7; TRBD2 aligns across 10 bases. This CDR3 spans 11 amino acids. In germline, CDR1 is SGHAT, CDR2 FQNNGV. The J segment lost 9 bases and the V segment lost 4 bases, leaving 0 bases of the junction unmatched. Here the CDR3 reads CASSSSGGQYF. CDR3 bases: TGTGCCAGCAGCTCTAGCGGGGGGCAGTACTTC.

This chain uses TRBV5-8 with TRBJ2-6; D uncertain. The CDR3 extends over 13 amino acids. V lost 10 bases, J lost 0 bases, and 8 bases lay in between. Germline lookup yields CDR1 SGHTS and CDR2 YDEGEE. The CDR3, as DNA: TGTGCCCTCGGCATCTCTGGGGCCAACGTCCTGACTTTC. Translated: CALGISGANVLTF. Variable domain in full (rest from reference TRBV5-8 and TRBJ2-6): EAGVTQSPTHLIKTRGQQATLRCSPISGHTSVYWYQQALGLGLQFLLWYDEGEERNRGNFPPRFSGRQFPNYSSELNVNALELEDSALYLCALGISGANVLTFGAGSRLTVL.

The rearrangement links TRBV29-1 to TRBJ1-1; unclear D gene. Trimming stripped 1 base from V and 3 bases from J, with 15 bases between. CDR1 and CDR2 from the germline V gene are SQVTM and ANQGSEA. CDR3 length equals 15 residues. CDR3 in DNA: TGCAGCGTTGAAGGGACCGGCGGGCGCGACACTGAAGCTTTCTTT. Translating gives CSVEGTGGRDTEAFF.

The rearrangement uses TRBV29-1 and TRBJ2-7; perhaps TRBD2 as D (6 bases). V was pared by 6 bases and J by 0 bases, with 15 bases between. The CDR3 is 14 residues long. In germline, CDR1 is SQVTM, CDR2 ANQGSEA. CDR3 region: CSVKEGRSSYEQYF. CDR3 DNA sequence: TGCAGCGTGAAGGAGGGGCGCAGCTCCTACGAGCAGTACTTC.

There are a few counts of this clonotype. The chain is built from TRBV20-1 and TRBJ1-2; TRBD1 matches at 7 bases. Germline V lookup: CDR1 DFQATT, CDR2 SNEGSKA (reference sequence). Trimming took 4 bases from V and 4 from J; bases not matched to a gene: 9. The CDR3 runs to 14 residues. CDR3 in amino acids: CSATTGRAGYGYTF. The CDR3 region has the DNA TGCAGTGCTACGACAGGGCGTGCGGGCTATGGCTACACCTTC.

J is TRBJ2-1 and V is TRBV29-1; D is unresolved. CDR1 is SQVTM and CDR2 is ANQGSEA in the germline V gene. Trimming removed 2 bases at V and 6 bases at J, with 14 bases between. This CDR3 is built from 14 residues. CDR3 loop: CSVETHLVSNEQFF. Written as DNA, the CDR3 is TGCAGCGTTGAAACCCACCTCGTTTCCAATGAGCAGTTCTTC.

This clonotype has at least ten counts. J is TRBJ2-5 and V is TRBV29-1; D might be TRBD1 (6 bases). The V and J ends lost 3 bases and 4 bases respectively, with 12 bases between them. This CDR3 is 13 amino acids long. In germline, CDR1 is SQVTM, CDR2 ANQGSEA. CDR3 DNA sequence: TGCAGCGTTGACAGGGGAAGTGGAGAGACCCAGTACTTC. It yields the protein CSVDRGSGETQYF.

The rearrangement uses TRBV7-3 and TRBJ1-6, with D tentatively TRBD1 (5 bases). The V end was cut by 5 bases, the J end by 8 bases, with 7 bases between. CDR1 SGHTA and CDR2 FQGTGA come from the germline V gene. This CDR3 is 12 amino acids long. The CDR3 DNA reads TGTGCCAGCAGCGACAGCCATTCACCCCTCCACTTT. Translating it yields CASSDSHSPLHF. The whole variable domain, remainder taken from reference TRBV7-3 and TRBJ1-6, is GAGVSQTPSNKVTEKGKYVELRCDPISGHTALYWYRQSLGQGPEFLIYFQGTGAADDSGLPNDRFFAVRPEGSVSTLKIQRTERGDSAVYLCASSDSHSPLHFGNGTRLTVT.

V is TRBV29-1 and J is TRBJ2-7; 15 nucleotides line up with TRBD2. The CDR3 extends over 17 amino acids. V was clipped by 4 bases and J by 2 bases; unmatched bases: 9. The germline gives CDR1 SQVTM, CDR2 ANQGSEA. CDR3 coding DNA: TGCAGCGTTGCCTCCGGACTAGCGGGGGGGCTCCCCTACGAGCAGTACTTC. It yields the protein CSVASGLAGGLPYEQYF.

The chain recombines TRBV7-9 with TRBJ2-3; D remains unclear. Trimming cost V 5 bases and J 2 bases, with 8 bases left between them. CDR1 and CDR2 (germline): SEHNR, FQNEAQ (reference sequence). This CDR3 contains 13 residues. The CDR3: CASSDVFTDTQYF. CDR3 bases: TGTGCCAGCAGCGACGTATTCACAGATACGCAGTATTTT.

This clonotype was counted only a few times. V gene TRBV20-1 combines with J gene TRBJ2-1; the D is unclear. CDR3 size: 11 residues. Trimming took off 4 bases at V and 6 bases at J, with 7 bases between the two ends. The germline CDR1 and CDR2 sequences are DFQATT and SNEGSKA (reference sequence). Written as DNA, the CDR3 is TGCAGTGCTAATTTCGTCAATGAGCAGTTCTTC. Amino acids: CSANFVNEQFF.

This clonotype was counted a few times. CDR3 residues: CASGASGVEQFF. The CDR3 DNA is TGTGCCAGCGGGGCTAGCGGGGTTGAGCAGTTCTTC. The chain combines TRBV7-8 with TRBJ2-1; the match to TRBD2 covers 9 bases. Unmatched junction bases numbered 5, after V lost 8 bases and J lost 9 bases. CDR1 and CDR2 (germline): SGHVS, FQNEAQ. The CDR3 sequence is 12 residues long.